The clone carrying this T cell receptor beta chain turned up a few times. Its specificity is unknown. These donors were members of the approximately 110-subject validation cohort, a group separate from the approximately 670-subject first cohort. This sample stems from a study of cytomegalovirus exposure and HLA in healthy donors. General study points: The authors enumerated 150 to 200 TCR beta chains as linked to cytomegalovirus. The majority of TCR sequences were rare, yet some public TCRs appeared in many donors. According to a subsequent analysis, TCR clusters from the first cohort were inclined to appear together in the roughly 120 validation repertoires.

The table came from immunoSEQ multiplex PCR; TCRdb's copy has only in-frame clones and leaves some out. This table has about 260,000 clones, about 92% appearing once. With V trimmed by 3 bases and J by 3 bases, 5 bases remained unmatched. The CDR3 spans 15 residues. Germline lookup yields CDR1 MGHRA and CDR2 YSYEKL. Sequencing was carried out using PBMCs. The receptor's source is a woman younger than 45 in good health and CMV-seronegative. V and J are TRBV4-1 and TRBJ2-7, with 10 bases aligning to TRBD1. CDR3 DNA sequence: TGCGCCAGCAGCCAGGGGACAGGGGAAGGCTACGAGCAGTACTTC. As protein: CASSQGTGEGYEQYF.